The present entry profiles one T cell receptor beta chain with its context. As originally analysed: The assay estimated nucleated cells by amplifying reference gene primers. Measured with immunoSEQ multiplex PCR; TCRdb has only the in-frame clones, and not every one. V, J and clone size were drawn from that table, and D and trimming were deduced from the DNA. The table has around 100,000 clones, 65% to 85% seen once; the top ten hold under 2%. The sample originates from a study of blood T cell repertoires in COVID-19. The overall study: Researchers got acute and convalescent COVID-19 samples from the United States, Italy and Spain. In each case, the material was cDNA or gDNA derived from T cells, B-cell-depleted T cells, or PBMCs.

V lost 5 bases, J lost 6 bases, and 11 bases lay in between. CDR1 and CDR2 from the germline V gene are SGHTA and FQGNSA. This CDR3 spans 13 amino acids. This TCR was sampled from a man in his sixties or seventies with active or convalescent COVID-19. The material sequenced was peripheral blood. The J gene is TRBJ1-5, the V gene TRBV7-2, with D tentatively TRBD1 (6 bases). DNA of the CDR3: TGTGCCAGCAGCGCAAACAGGGTTCAGCCCCAGCATTTT. Its translation: CASSANRVQPQHF.